These T cell receptor beta chains were read from a single sample in a study of blood T cell repertoires in COVID-19. Profiling relied on immunoSEQ multiplex PCR, and the TCRdb table lists in-frame clones only, not all of them. Of 250,000 to 350,000 clones in the sample, roughly 90% were seen once. The sample comprised peripheral blood. The receptors shown here come from a woman in her seventies with COVID-19, enrolled during active disease. Both conserved end residues are part of each CDR3. D genes are given only for firm matches. Where a row states a size, it is once, few, many or the class of an expanded clone; other rows omit it.

CDR3 protein,CDR3 DNA,J gene,D gene,clone size,V gene
CASTTSPGQVDGYTF,TGTGCCAGCACCACTTCCCCGGGACAGGTTGATGGCTACACCTTC,TRBJ1-2,TRBD1,NA,TRBV2
CASSPGQGYGYTF,TGTGCCAGCAGCCCAGGACAGGGCTATGGCTACACCTTC,TRBJ1-2,TRBD1,NA,TRBV12-3/TRBV12-4
CASSLGSVTEAFF,TGTGCCAGCAGCTTAGGGTCAGTAACTGAAGCTTTCTTT,TRBJ1-1,NA,NA,TRBV7-9
CASSLTGFEQYF,TGTGCCAGCAGCTTGACAGGGTTCGAGCAGTACTTC,TRBJ2-7,NA,NA,TRBV5-5
CASSFGLAAGELFF,TGTGCCAGCAGCTTCGGGCTAGCGGCCGGGGAGCTGTTTTTT,TRBJ2-2,TRBD2,NA,TRBV7-3
CASQRGAYNEQFF,TGTGCCAGCCAGCGGGGGGCCTACAATGAGCAGTTCTTC,TRBJ2-1,TRBD2,few,TRBV6-5
CASSFGPGGYGYTF,NA,TRBJ1-2,NA,NA,TRBV27
CASSKRGRDSNQPQHF,TGTGCCAGTAGTAAGAGAGGGAGGGATAGCAATCAGCCCCAGCATTTT,TRBJ1-5,NA,NA,TRBV19
CASSDTSGPYEQYF,TGCGCCAGCAGTGATACTAGCGGACCCTACGAGCAGTACTTC,TRBJ2-7,TRBD2,NA,TRBV10-1
CASSYASADIQYF,TGTGCCAGCAGTTACGCTAGCGCAGACATTCAGTACTTC,TRBJ2-4,NA,NA,TRBV6-5
CASSPDWGGPQNSPLHF,TGTGCCAGCTCACCAGATTGGGGGGGCCCGCAGAATTCACCCCTCCACTTT,TRBJ1-6,NA,NA,TRBV18
CASSLTSGGAYEQYF,TGTGCCAGCAGCTTAACTAGCGGGGGGGCCTACGAGCAGTACTTC,TRBJ2-7,TRBD2,NA,TRBV7-6
CAISTDSGRGNEQFF,TGTGCCATCAGTACCGACAGCGGCCGGGGGAATGAGCAGTTCTTC,TRBJ2-1,NA,NA,TRBV10-3
CASTPYQGSYGYTF,TGTGCCAGCACCCCGTATCAGGGGTCCTATGGCTACACCTTC,TRBJ1-2,NA,NA,TRBV5-4
CASSLARTGWDTEAFF,TGTGCCAGCAGCTTAGCGCGGACAGGGTGGGACACTGAAGCTTTCTTT,TRBJ1-1,TRBD1,NA,TRBV7-9
CATNPGQNTGELFF,TGTGCCACCAATCCGGGACAGAACACCGGGGAGCTGTTTTTT,TRBJ2-2,NA,NA,TRBV24-1
CASTLTSGGAFDEQYF,TGCGCCAGCACCCTGACTAGCGGGGGGGCCTTTGACGAGCAGTACTTC,TRBJ2-7,TRBD2,NA,TRBV5-1
CASSAPGTYEQYF,TGTGCCAGCAGCGCCCCGGGTACCTACGAGCAGTACTTC,TRBJ2-7,NA,once,TRBV11-3
CASSWDPGQGFYEQYF,TGTGCCAGCAGCTGGGATCCGGGACAGGGATTCTACGAGCAGTACTTC,TRBJ2-7,TRBD1,NA,TRBV5-4
CASRDRGYSNQPQHF,TGTGCCAGTCGGGACAGGGGATATAGCAATCAGCCCCAGCATTTT,TRBJ1-5,TRBD1,NA,TRBV19
CASRAQGFGNQPQHF,TGTGCCAGCAGGGCTCAGGGATTCGGCAATCAGCCCCAGCATTTT,TRBJ1-5,NA,once,TRBV6-6
CASSSGGGNEQFF,TGTGCCAGCAGCTCGGGGGGAGGTAATGAGCAGTTCTTC,TRBJ2-1,TRBD2,NA,TRBV5-4
CASSAQAGAYTEAFF,TGTGCCAGCAGTGCCCAAGCGGGAGCGTACACTGAAGCTTTCTTT,TRBJ1-1,NA,NA,TRBV27
CASSQGGRGTF,TGTGCCAGCAGCCAAGGAGGCAGGGGCACCTTC,TRBJ1-2,NA,once,TRBV3-1/TRBV3-2
CASSEGGGTEAFF,TGTGCCAGCAGTGAAGGGGGCGGCACTGAAGCTTTCTTT,TRBJ1-1,NA,NA,TRBV2
CAWSFGQGGSQPQHF,NA,TRBJ1-5,NA,NA,TRBV30
CASSLGGGTSTDTQYF,TGTGCCAGCTCGCTAGGCGGGGGGACTAGCACAGATACGCAGTATTTT,TRBJ2-3,TRBD2,NA,TRBV18
CASSRAGSSGNTIYF,TGTGCCAGTAGTAGAGCGGGGAGCTCTGGAAACACCATATATTTT,TRBJ1-3,NA,NA,TRBV19
CASSQVLAGGPTGELFF,TGTGCCAGCAGCCAAGTTCTAGCGGGGGGACCAACCGGGGAGCTGTTTTTT,TRBJ2-2,TRBD2,NA,TRBV3-1/TRBV3-2
CASSQTGVEGYTF,TGTGCCAGCAGCCAAACAGGGGTAGAGGGCTACACCTTC,TRBJ1-2,TRBD1,once,TRBV3-1/TRBV3-2
CSVARGNGDTQYF,TGCAGCGTTGCGCGGGGGAATGGAGATACGCAGTATTTT,TRBJ2-3,TRBD2,NA,TRBV29-1
CAWRPPALAGGYEQYF,TGTGCCTGGAGGCCACCTGCCCTAGCGGGGGGCTACGAGCAGTACTTC,TRBJ2-7,TRBD2,NA,TRBV30
CASISYSQGYSSGNTIYF,TGTGCCAGCATTTCATATTCCCAGGGGTATAGCTCTGGAAACACCATATATTTT,TRBJ1-3,NA,NA,TRBV28
CASSGDAGTGELFF,TGTGCCAGTAGTGGTGACGCGGGCACCGGGGAGCTGTTTTTT,TRBJ2-2,NA,NA,TRBV19
CASRAGQGFGGYTF,TGTGCCAGCAGAGCCGGACAGGGTTTTGGGGGCTACACCTTC,TRBJ1-2,TRBD1,NA,TRBV2
CASSDLGGDEQYF,TGTGCCAGCAGTGATTTAGGGGGCGACGAGCAGTACTTC,TRBJ2-7,TRBD1,few,TRBV2
CASLPRGHGYTF,TGCGCCAGCCTTCCCCGAGGGCATGGCTACACCTTC,TRBJ1-2,NA,once,TRBV5-1
CSVAQILADAQYF,TGCAGCGTGGCCCAAATTCTAGCGGACGCGCAGTATTTT,TRBJ2-3,TRBD2,NA,TRBV29-1
CASTDRVKGEQYF,TGCGCCAGCACGGACAGGGTAAAGGGCGAGCAGTACTTC,TRBJ2-7,TRBD1,NA,TRBV10-1
CASRAGGTDTQYF,TGCGCCAGCAGAGCGGGAGGCACAGATACGCAGTATTTT,TRBJ2-3,TRBD2,NA,TRBV10-2
CASSELSGGLQGTGELFF,TGTGCCAGCAGTGAACTTAGCGGGGGGCTTCAAGGCACCGGGGAGCTGTTTTTT,TRBJ2-2,TRBD2,few,TRBV2
CASSYSAREAFF,TGTGCCAGCAGTTACTCGGCGAGGGAAGCTTTCTTT,TRBJ1-1,NA,NA,TRBV6-5
CASTGQGIETQYF,TGCGCCAGCACGGGACAGGGAATAGAGACCCAGTACTTC,TRBJ2-5,TRBD1,NA,TRBV5-1
CASSSTMYTEAFF,TGTGCCAGCAGTTCTACGATGTACACTGAAGCTTTCTTT,TRBJ1-1,NA,once,TRBV6-2/TRBV6-3
CASSFGQYNEQFF,TGTGCCAGCAGTTTCGGACAGTACAATGAGCAGTTCTTC,TRBJ2-1,NA,NA,TRBV7-2
CASSNGQVYGYTF,TGTGCCAGCAGTAACGGACAGGTATATGGCTACACCTTC,TRBJ1-2,TRBD1,NA,TRBV6-6
CASSEGSGGHNEQFF,TGTGCCAGCAGTGAAGGAAGCGGGGGGCACAATGAGCAGTTCTTC,TRBJ2-1,TRBD2,NA,TRBV6-4
CASSLQAPNLRGKNIQYF,TGCGCCAGCAGCTTGCAGGCGCCCAACCTAAGGGGCAAAAACATTCAGTACTTC,TRBJ2-4,NA,NA,TRBV5-1
CATSDFQGNTGELFF,TGTGCCACCAGTGATTTCCAGGGAAACACCGGGGAGCTGTTTTTT,TRBJ2-2,NA,NA,TRBV24-1
CASSPRDRPPGGANVLTF,TGTGCCAGCAGCCCCCGGGACAGGCCCCCTGGAGGGGCCAACGTCCTGACTTTC,TRBJ2-6,TRBD1,NA,TRBV9
CASAPGLAGGLPVYEQYF,TGTGCCAGTGCACCGGGACTAGCGGGGGGACTCCCTGTCTACGAGCAGTACTTC,TRBJ2-7,TRBD2,NA,TRBV19
CASSPLRGGTVYEQYF,TGTGCCAGCAGCCCACTCCGGGGGGGGACAGTCTACGAGCAGTACTTC,TRBJ2-7,NA,NA,TRBV11-2
CASSQGDKNSPLHF,TGTGCCAGCAGCCAAGGAGACAAGAATTCACCCCTCCACTTT,TRBJ1-6,NA,NA,TRBV3-1/TRBV3-2
CASTLSGQKNTEAFF,TGTGCCAGTACCCTCTCGGGACAAAAGAACACTGAAGCTTTCTTT,TRBJ1-1,NA,NA,TRBV19
CASKRDRDTEAFF,TGTGCCAGCAAGCGGGACAGGGACACTGAAGCTTTCTTT,TRBJ1-1,TRBD1,NA,TRBV2
CASSLDGGEPFF,TGCGCCAGCAGCTTGGACGGAGGTGAGCCTTTCTTT,TRBJ1-1,NA,once,TRBV5-1
CASSRIAGNPVELFF,TGTGCCAGTAGTCGGATAGCGGGTAACCCTGTAGAGCTGTTTTTT,TRBJ2-2,TRBD2,NA,TRBV19
CASSLKGTGLSGNTIYF,TGTGCCAGCAGCTTAAAAGGGACAGGGTTATCTGGAAACACCATATATTTT,TRBJ1-3,TRBD1,NA,TRBV7-9
CASSPQRPFTNTGELFF,TGTGCCAGCAGCCCCCAGCGGCCCTTCACGAACACCGGGGAGCTGTTTTTT,TRBJ2-2,NA,NA,TRBV5-5
CASRGTGDNSPLHF,TGTGCCAGCAGGGGGACAGGGGATAATTCACCCCTCCACTTT,TRBJ1-6,TRBD1,NA,TRBV27